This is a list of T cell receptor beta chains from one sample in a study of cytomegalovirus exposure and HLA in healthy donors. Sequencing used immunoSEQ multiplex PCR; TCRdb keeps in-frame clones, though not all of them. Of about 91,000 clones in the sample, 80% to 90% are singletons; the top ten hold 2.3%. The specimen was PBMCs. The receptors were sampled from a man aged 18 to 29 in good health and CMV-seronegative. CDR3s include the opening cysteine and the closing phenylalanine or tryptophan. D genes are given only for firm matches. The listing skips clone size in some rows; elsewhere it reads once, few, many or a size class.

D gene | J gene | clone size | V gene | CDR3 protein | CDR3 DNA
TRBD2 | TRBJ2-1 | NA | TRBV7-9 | CASSPRDYDNEQFF | TGTGCCAGCAGCCCCCGGGACTATGACAATGAGCAGTTCTTC
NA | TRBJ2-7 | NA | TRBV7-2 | CASSPDSRRTSSYEQYF | TGTGCCAGCAGCCCAGACTCCAGACGGACAAGCTCCTACGAGCAGTACTTC
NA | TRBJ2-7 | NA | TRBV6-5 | CASSYLIGPFYEQYF | TGTGCCAGCAGTTACTTGATTGGGCCCTTCTACGAGCAGTACTTC
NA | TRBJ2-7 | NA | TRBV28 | CASSFRYRGGEREQYF | TGTGCCAGCAGTTTCAGGTACCGCGGCGGGGAGAGGGAGCAGTACTTC
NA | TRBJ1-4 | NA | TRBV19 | CASSMGAANEKLFF | TGTGCCAGTAGTATGGGGGCAGCTAATGAAAAACTGTTTTTT
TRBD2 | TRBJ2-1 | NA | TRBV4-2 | CASSQPLQGTGTSGSSEQFF | TGTGCCAGCAGCCAACCTCTACAGGGAACCGGGACTAGCGGGAGTAGTGAGCAGTTCTTC
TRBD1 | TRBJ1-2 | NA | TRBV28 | CASRNQGAAYGYTF | TGTGCCAGCAGAAACCAGGGGGCGGCCTATGGCTACACCTTC
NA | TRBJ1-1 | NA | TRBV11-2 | CASSLDLWTETNTEAFF | TGTGCCAGCAGCTTAGACTTGTGGACAGAAACGAACACTGAAGCTTTCTTT
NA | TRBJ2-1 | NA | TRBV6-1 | CASSEAYGSYNEQFF | TGTGCCAGCAGTGAAGCGTATGGCAGCTACAATGAGCAGTTCTTC
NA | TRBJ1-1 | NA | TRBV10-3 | CAISPSPTGPNTEAFF | TGTGCCATCAGCCCCTCCCCCACAGGGCCGAACACTGAAGCTTTCTTT
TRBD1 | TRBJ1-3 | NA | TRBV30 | CAWSGGQASNTIYF | TGTGCCTGGAGTGGGGGACAGGCTTCAAACACCATATATTTT
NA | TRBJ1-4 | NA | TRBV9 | CASSVSQGTNEKLFF | TGTGCCAGCAGCGTAAGTCAGGGGACTAATGAAAAACTGTTTTTT
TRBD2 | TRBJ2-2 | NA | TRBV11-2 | CASSLFTSGNTGELFF | TGTGCCAGCAGCTTATTTACTAGCGGGAACACCGGGGAGCTGTTTTTT
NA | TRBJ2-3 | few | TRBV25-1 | CASSESRGLLSTDTQYF | TGTGCCAGCAGTGAATCGAGGGGGTTACTCAGCACAGATACGCAGTATTTT
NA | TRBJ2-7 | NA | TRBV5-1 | CASSLGLETGRYEQYF | TGCGCCAGCAGCCTGGGTCTGGAGACAGGGAGGTACGAGCAGTACTTC
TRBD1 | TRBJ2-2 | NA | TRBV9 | CASSATGAGELFF | TGTGCCAGCAGCGCAACAGGGGCCGGGGAGCTGTTTTTT
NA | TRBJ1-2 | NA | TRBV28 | CASIAGTGLGGYTF | TGTGCCAGCATAGCCGGGACTGGGCTTGGAGGCTACACCTTC
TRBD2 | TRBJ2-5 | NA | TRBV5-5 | CASSLGGRAETQYF | TGTGCCAGCAGCTTGGGGGGGAGGGCAGAGACCCAGTACTTC
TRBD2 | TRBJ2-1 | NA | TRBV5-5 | CASSLTSGSYNEQFF | TGTGCCAGCAGCTTGACTAGCGGGAGTTACAATGAGCAGTTCTTC
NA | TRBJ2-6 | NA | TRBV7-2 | CASGGGPGANVLTF | TGTGCCAGCGGGGGGGGGCCTGGGGCCAACGTCCTGACTTTC
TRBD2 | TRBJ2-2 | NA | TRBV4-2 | CASSQRLAGGGELFF | TGTGCCAGCAGCCAACGACTAGCGGGAGGGGGGGAGCTGTTTTTT
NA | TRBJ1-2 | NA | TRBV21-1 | CARSTGKRVDYGYTF | TGTGCCAGATCGACAGGGAAAAGGGTAGACTATGGCTACACCTTC
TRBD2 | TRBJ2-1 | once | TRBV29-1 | CSVLQDLAVIDEQFF | TGCAGCGTTTTACAGGATCTAGCGGTGATAGATGAGCAGTTCTTC
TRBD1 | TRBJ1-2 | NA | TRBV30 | CAWSVGTGTYGYTF | TGTGCCTGGAGTGTAGGGACAGGGACCTATGGCTACACCTTC
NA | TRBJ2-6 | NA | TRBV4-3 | CASSQDWAGSGANVLTF | TGCGCCAGCAGCCAAGATTGGGCGGGATCTGGGGCCAACGTCCTGACTTTC
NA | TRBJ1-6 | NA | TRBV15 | CATSRDEGGRGGNSPLHF | TGTGCCACCAGCAGAGATGAGGGGGGGCGAGGGGGTAATTCACCCCTCCACTTT
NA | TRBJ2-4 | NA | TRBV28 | CASSLFRSPVDF | TGTGCCAGCAGTTTATTCAGGTCCCCCGTAGACTTC
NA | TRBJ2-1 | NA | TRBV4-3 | CASSQDLSTGNEQFF | TGCGCCAGCAGCCAAGATCTCTCTACGGGCAATGAGCAGTTCTTC
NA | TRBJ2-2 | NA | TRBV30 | CAWSPQAPNTGELFF | TGTGCCTGGAGCCCACAGGCTCCGAACACCGGGGAGCTGTTTTTT
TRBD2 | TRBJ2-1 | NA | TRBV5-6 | CASTLSLSGRTNEQFF | TGTGCCAGCACCCTTTCGCTGAGCGGGAGGACGAATGAGCAGTTCTTC
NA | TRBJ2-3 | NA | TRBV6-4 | CASSSAPSTDTQYF | TGTGCCAGCAGTAGCGCTCCTAGCACAGATACGCAGTATTTT
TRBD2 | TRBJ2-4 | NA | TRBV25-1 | CASSGTSGSKNIQYF | TGTGCCAGCAGTGGGACGAGCGGGAGCAAAAACATTCAGTACTTC
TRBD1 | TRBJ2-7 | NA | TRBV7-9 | CSSSLGGQGSSYEQYF | TGTTCCAGCAGCTTAGGGGGACAGGGTTCTTCCTACGAGCAGTACTTC
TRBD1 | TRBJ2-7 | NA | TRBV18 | CASSPDGQVPKQYF | TGTGCCAGCTCACCTGACGGACAGGTGCCCAAGCAGTACTTC
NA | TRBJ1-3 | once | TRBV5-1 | CASSLRTPRGNTIYF | TGCGCCAGCAGCTTAAGGACACCTCGAGGAAACACCATATATTTT
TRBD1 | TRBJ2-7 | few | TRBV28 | CASRTGSYEQYF | TGTGCCAGCCGGACAGGGTCCTACGAGCAGTACTTC
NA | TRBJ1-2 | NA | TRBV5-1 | CASSLGRGRLYGYTF | TGCGCCAGCAGCTTGGGCAGGGGCCGCCTCTATGGCTACACCTTC
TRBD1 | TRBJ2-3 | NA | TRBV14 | CASSHKTGQGLWTDTQYF | TGTGCCAGCAGCCATAAGACCGGACAGGGGTTATGGACAGATACGCAGTATTTT
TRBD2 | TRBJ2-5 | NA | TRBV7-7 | CASSFGLAGARETQYF | TGTGCTAGCAGCTTTGGGCTAGCGGGAGCGAGGGAGACCCAGTACTTC
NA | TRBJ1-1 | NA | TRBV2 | CASTTDGRNTEAFF | TGTGCCAGTACTACCGACGGGAGGAACACTGAAGCTTTCTTT
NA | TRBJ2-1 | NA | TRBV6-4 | CASSSGSGSYNEQFF | TGTGCCAGCAGTTCGGGGTCCGGTAGCTACAATGAGCAGTTCTTC
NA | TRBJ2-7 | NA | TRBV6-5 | CASGGPVDTGGEQYF | TGTGCCAGCGGGGGCCCCGTAGACACCGGTGGGGAGCAGTACTTC
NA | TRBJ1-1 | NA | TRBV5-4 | CASSYTDTEAFF | TGTGCCAGCAGCTATACGGACACTGAAGCTTTCTTT
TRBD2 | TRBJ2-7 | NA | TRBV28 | CASSSSIAGAYEQYF | TGTGCCAGCAGTTCATCCATAGCGGGAGCCTACGAGCAGTACTTC
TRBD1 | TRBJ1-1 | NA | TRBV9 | CASSGGQKGTRMNTEAFF | TGTGCCAGCAGCGGGGGACAGAAGGGGACCCGGATGAACACTGAAGCTTTCTTT
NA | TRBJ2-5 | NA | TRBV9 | CASSVDSLQETQYF | TGTGCCAGCAGCGTAGACTCCCTCCAAGAGACCCAGTACTTC
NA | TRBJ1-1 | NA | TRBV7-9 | CASSLQAFNTEAFF | TGTGCCAGCAGCCTTCAGGCCTTTAACACTGAAGCTTTCTTT
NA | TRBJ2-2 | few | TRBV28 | CASSLGPGVGELFF | TGTGCCAGCAGTTTAGGCCCAGGGGTCGGGGAGCTGTTTTTT
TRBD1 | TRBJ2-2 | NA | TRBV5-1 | CASSLTHRGLGAGELFF | TGCGCCAGCAGCTTGACCCACAGGGGGCTAGGGGCCGGGGAGCTGTTTTTT
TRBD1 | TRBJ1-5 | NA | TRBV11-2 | CASSLSGGTGGGQPQHF | TGTGCCAGCAGCTTAAGTGGCGGGACAGGGGGTGGTCAGCCCCAGCATTTT
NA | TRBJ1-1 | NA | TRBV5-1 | CASSLVGASTEAFF | TGCGCCAGCAGCTTGGTGGGGGCCAGCACTGAAGCTTTCTTT
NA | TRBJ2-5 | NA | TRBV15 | CATSRDGRGVETQYF | TGTGCCACCAGCAGAGACGGCAGGGGGGTAGAGACCCAGTACTTC
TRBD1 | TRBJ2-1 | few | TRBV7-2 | CASSLGTGTGNNEQFF | TGTGCCAGCAGCTTAGGAACAGGGACAGGCAACAATGAGCAGTTCTTC
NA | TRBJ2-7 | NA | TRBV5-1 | CASSLVSQAYEQYF | TGCGCCAGCAGCTTGGTGTCGCAGGCCTACGAGCAGTACTTC
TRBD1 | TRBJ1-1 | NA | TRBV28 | CASRRNRGTGRAFF | TGTGCCAGCAGACGAAACAGGGGGACGGGTCGGGCTTTCTTT
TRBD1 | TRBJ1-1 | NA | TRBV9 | CASSVGTGKSGTGASSTF | TGTGCCAGCAGCGTAGGTACGGGGAAGTCCGGGACAGGGGCCTCATCTACGTTT